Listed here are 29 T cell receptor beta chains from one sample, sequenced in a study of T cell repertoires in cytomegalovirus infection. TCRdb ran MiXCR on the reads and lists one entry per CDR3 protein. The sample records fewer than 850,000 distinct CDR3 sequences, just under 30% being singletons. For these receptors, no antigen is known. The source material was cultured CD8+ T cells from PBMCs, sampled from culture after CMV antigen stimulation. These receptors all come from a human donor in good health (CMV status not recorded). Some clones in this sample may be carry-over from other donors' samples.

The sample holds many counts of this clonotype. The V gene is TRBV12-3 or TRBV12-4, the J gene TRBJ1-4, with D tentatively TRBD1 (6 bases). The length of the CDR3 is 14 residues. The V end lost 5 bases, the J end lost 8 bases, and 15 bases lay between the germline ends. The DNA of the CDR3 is TGTGCCAGCAGTCCTTACGGACAGTCGGAAAAACTGTTTTTT. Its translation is CASSPYGQSEKLFF.

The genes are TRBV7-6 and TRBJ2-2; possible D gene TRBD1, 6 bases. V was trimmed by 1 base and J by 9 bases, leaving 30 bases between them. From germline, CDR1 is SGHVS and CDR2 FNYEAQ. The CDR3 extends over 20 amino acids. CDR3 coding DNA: TGTGCCAGCAGCTTAGAATCATCGGGGCGATACAGGGTACCACCGCGGGAGCTGTTTTTT. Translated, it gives CASSLESSGRYRVPPRELFF.

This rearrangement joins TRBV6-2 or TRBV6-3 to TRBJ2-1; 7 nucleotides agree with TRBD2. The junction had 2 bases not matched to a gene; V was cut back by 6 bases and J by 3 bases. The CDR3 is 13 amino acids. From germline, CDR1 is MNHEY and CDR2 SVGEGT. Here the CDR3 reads CASRERGYNEQFF. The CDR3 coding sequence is TGTGCCAGCAGGGAGCGGGGCTACAATGAGCAGTTCTTC.

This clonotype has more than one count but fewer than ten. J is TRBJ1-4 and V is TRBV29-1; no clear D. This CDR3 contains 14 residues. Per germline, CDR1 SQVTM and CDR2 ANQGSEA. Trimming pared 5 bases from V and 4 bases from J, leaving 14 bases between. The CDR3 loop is CSVIRTESNEKLFF. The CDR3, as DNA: TGCAGCGTTATCCGGACGGAAAGTAATGAAAAACTGTTTTTT.

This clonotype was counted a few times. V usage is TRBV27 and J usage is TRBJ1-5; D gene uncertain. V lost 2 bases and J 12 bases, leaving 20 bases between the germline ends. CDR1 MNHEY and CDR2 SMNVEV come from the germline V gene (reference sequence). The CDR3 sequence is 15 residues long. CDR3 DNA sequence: TGTGCCAGCAGTTTAGTTGGAGGCCATAATCAAATCCAGCATTTT. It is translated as CASSLVGGHNQIQHF.

CDR3 sequence reads: CASSQDKTENYGYTF. CDR3 coding DNA: TGTGCCAGCAGCCAAGACAAAACAGAGAACTATGGCTACACCTTC. This chain links TRBV3-1 with TRBJ1-2; D gene uncertain. The CDR3 spans 15 residues. The V and J ends lost 0 bases and 2 bases respectively, with 10 bases between them. CDR1 and CDR2 from the germline V gene are LGHDT and YNNKEL (reference sequence).

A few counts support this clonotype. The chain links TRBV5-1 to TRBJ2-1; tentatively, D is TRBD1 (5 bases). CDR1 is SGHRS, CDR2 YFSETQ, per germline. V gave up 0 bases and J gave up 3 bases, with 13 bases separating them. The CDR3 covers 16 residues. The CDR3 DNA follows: TGCGCCAGCAGCTTGGTGCAGGGTAGCCTCTACAATGAGCAGTTCTTC. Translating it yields CASSLVQGSLYNEQFF.

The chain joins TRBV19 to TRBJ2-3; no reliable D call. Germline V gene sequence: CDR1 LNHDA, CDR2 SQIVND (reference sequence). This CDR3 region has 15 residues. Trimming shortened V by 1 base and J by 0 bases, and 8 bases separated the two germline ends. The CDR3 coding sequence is TGTGCCAGTAGTATAGGTGGACCTAGCACAGATACGCAGTATTTT. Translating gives CASSIGGPSTDTQYF.

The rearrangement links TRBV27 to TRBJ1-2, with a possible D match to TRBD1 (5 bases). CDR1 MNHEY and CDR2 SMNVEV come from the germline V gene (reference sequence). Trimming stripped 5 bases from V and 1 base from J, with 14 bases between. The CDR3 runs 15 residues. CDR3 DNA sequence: TGTGCCAGCAGTCTTTCCTGGCAGGGTAACTATGGCTACACCTTC. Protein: CASSLSWQGNYGYTF.

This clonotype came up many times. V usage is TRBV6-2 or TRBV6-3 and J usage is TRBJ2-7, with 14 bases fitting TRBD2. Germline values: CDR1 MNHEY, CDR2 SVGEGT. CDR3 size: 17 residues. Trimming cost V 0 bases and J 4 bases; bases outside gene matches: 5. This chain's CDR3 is CASSYSRTSGGSYEQYV. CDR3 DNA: TGTGCCAGCAGTTACTCGCGGACTAGCGGGGGGTCTTACGAGCAGTACGTC.

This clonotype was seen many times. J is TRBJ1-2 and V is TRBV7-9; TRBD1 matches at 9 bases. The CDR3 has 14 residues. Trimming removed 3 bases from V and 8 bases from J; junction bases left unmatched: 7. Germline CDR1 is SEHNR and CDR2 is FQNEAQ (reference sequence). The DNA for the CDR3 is TGTGCCAGCAGCTTTGATGCGGGGACAGGGGGCTACACCTTC. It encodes CASSFDAGTGGYTF.

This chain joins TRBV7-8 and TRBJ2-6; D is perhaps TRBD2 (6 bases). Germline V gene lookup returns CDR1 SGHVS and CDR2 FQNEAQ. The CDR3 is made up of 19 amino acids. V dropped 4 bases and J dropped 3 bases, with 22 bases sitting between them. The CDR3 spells CASSSPRKEGWVGANVLTF. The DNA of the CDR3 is TGTGCCAGCAGCTCTCCCCGGAAGGAGGGGTGGGTTGGGGCCAACGTCCTGACTTTC.

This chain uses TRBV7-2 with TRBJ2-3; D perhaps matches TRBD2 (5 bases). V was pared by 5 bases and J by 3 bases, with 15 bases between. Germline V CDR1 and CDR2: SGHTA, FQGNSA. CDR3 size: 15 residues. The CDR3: CASSRVQRSTDTQYF. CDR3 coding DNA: TGTGCCAGCAGCCGGGTCCAGCGGTCTACAGATACGCAGTATTTT.

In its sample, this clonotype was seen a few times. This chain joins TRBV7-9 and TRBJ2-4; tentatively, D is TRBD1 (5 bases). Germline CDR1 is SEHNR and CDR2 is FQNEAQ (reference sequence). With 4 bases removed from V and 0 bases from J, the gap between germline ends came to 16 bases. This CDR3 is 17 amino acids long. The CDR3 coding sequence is TGTGCCAGCAGCTACATAAGGGGCGGTCTAGCCAAAAACATTCAGTACTTC. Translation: CASSYIRGGLAKNIQYF.

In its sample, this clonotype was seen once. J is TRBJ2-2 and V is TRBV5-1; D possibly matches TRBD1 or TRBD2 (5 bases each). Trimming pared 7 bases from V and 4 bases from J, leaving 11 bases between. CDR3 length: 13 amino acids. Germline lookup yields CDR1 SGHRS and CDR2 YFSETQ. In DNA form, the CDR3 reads TGCGCCAGCCGGGACGGATTCACCGGGGAGCTGTTTTTT. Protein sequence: CASRDGFTGELFF.

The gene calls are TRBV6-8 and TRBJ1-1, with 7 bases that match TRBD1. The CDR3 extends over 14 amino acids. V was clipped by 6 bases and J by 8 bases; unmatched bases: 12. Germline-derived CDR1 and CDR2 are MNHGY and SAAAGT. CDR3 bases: TGTGCCAGCAGCTTATCCACAGGGGCCGAAGAAGCTTTCTTT. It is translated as CASSLSTGAEEAFF.

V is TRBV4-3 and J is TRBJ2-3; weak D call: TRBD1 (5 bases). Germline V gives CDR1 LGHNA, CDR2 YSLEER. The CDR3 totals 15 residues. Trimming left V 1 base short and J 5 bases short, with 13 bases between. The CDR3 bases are TGCGCCAGCAGCCAAGCCTACACCCAGGGAGATACGCAGTATTTT. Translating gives CASSQAYTQGDTQYF.

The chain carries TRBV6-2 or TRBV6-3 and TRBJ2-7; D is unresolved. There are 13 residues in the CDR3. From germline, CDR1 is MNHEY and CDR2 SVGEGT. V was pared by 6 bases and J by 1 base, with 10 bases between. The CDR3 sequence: CASSQRASYEQYV. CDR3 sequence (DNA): TGTGCCAGCAGCCAAAGGGCTTCCTACGAGCAGTACGTC.

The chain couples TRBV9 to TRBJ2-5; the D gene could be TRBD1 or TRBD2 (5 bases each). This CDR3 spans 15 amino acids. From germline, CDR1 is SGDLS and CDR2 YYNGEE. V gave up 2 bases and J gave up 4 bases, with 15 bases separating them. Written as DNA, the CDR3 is TGTGCCAGCAGCGTTAATCCCTTTGGGGGAGAGACCCAGTACTTC. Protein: CASSVNPFGGETQYF.

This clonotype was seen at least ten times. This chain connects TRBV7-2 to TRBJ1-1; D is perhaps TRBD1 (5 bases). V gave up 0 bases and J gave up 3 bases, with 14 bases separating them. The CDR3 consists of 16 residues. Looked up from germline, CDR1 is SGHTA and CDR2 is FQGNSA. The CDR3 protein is CASSLAADWGYTEAFF. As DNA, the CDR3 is TGTGCCAGCAGCTTAGCCGCAGATTGGGGGTACACTGAAGCTTTCTTT.

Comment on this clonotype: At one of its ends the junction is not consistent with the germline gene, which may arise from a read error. The CDR3 region is CAIKGSPSRTDTQYF. The CDR3 nucleotides are TGTGCCATCAAGGGTAGCCCCTCGCGCACGGATACGCAGTATTTT. The rearrangement joins TRBV6-1 to TRBJ2-3; D ambiguous. The CDR3 spans 15 residues. Germline CDR1 reads MNHNS; CDR2 reads SASEGT.

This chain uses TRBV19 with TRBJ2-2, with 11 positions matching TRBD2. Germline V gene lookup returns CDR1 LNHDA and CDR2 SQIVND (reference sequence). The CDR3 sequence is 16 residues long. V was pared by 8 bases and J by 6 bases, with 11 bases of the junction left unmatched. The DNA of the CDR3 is TGTGCCAGTTGGGGAACTAGCGGGGGTATGTCCGGGGAGCTGTTTTTT. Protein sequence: CASWGTSGGMSGELFF. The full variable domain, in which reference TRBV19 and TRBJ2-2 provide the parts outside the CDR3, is DGGITQSPKYLFRKEGQNVTLSCEQNLNHDAMYWYRQDPGQGLRLIYYSQIVNDFQKGDIAEGYSVSREKKESFPLTVTSAQKNPTAFYLCASWGTSGGMSGELFFGEGSRLTVL.

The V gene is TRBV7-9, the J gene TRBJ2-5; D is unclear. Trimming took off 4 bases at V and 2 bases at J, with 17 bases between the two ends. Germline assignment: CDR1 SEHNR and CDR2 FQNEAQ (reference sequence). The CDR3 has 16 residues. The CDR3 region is CASSSSPFLAQETQYF. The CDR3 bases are TGTGCCAGCAGCTCCAGTCCGTTTTTGGCACAAGAGACCCAGTACTTC.

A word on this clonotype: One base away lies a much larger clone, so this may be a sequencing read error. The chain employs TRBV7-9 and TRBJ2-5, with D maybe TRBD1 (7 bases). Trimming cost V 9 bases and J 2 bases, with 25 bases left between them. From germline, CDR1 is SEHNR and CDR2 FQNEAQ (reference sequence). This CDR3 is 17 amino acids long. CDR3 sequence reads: CARSPLRRGPRQETQYF. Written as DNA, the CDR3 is TGTGCCAGAAGCCCACTCAGGAGGGGGCCCCGACAAGAGACCCAGTACTTC. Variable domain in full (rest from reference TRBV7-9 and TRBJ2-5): DTGVSQNPRHKITKRGQNVTFRCDPISEHNRLYWYRQTLGQGPEFLTYFQNEAQLEKSRLLSDRFSAERPKGSFSTLEIQRTEQGDSAMYLCARSPLRRGPRQETQYFGPGTRLLVL.

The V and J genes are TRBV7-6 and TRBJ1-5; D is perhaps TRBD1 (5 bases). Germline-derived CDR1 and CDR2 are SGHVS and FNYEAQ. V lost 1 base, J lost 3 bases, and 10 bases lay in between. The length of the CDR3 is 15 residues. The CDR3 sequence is CASSLGLGTNQPQHF. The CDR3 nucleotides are TGTGCCAGCAGCTTAGGGTTAGGGACCAATCAGCCCCAGCATTTT.

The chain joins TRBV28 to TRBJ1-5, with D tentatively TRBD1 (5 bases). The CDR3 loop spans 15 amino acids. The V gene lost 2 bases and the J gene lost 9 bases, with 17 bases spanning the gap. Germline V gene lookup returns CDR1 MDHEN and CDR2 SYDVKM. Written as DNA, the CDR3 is TGTGCCAGCAGTTTAGCCCTGACAGTCCTCGGGCCCCAGCATTTT. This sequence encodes CASSLALTVLGPQHF.

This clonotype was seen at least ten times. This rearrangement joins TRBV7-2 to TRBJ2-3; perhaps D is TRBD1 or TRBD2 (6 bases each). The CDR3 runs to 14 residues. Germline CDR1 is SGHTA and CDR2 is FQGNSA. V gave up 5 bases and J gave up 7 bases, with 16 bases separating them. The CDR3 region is CASSGDGGRYTQYF. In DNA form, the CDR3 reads TGTGCCAGCAGCGGAGATGGGGGGCGGTATACGCAGTATTTT. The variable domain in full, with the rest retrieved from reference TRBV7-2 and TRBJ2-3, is GAGVSQSPSNKVTEKGKDVELRCDPISGHTALYWYRQSLGQGLEFLIYFQGNSAPDKSGLPSDRFSAERTGGSVSTLTIQRTQQEDSAVYLCASSGDGGRYTQYFGPGTRLTVL.

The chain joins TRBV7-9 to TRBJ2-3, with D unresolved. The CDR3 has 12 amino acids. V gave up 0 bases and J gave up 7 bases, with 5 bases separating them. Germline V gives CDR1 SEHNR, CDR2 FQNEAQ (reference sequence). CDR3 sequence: CASSLARYTQYF. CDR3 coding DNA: TGTGCCAGCAGCTTAGCGAGGTATACGCAGTATTTT.

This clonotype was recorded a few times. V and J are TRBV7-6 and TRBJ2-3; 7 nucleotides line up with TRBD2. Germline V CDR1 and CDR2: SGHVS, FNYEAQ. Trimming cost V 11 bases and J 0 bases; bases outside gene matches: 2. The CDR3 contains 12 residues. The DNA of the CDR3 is TGTGCCGCGGGAGTTAGCACAGATACGCAGTATTTT. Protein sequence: CAAGVSTDTQYF.